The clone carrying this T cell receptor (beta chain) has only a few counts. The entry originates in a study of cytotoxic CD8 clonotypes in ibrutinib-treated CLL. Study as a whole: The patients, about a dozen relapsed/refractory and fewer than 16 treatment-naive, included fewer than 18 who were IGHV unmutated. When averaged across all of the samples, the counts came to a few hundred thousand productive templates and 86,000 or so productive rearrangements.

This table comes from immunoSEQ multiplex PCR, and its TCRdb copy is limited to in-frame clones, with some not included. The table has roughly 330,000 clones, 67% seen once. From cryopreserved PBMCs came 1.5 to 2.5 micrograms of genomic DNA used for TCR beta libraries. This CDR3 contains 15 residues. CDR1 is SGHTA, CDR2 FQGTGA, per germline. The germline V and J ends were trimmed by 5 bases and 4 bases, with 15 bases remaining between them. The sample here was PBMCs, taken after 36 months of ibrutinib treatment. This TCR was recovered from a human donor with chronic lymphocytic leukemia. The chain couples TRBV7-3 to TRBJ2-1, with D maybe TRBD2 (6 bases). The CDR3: CASSRSGSGYNEQFF. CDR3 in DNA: TGTGCCAGCAGCCGAAGCGGGTCCGGGTACAATGAGCAGTTCTTC.